The next 23 T cell receptor beta chains were all read from a single sample in a study of Ad26.COV2.S vaccination and SARS-CoV-2 variants. Assay used: immunoSEQ multiplex PCR; TCRdb lists only in-frame clones, some missing. Of 87,000 or so clones listed, more than 65% are singletons. The sequencing used peripheral blood, collected after recovery from COVID-19. Every receptor here comes from a human donor who had recovered from COVID-19.

This rearrangement joins TRBV6-6 to TRBJ1-1; unclear D gene. The germline V gene has CDR1 MNHNY and CDR2 SVGAGI (reference sequence). V was trimmed by 5 bases and J by 0 bases, leaving 7 bases between them. The CDR3 has 13 amino acids. The CDR3, as DNA: TGTGCCAGCAGTCTAGGCCTGAACACTGAAGCTTTCTTT. It encodes CASSLGLNTEAFF.

V usage is TRBV29-1 and J usage is TRBJ1-2, with 7 bases lining up with TRBD1. V dropped 1 base and J dropped 0; count of bases not matched to a gene: 2. The CDR3 has 14 amino acids. Germline lookup yields CDR1 SQVTM and CDR2 ANQGSEA. CDR3: CSVEAGQPNYGYTF. The CDR3 region has the DNA TGCAGCGTTGAAGCGGGACAGCCTAACTATGGCTACACCTTC.

This sequence joins TRBV19 and TRBJ2-7, with D possibly matching TRBD2 (6 bases). The CDR3 totals 14 residues. Per the germline V gene, CDR1 is LNHDA and CDR2 is SQIVND (reference sequence). V lost 2 bases to trimming and J lost 2 bases, with 10 bases between them. In DNA, the CDR3 is TGTGCCAGTAGTATACCCGGGGGTCCCTACGAGCAGTACTTC. This gives the protein CASSIPGGPYEQYF.

This clone was recorded at least ten times. The chain recombines TRBV5-4 with TRBJ2-7; 10 bases agree with TRBD1. Losses at the gene ends were 5 bases for V and 6 bases for J; bases not matched to a gene: 17. The CDR3 sequence is 17 residues long. The germline gives CDR1 SGHNT, CDR2 YYREEE (reference sequence). CDR3 amino acids: CASSAIPGQGTRGEQYF. The CDR3 DNA reads as TGTGCCAGCAGTGCAATTCCGGGACAGGGGACCCGGGGCGAGCAGTACTTC.

The rearrangement uses TRBV19 and TRBJ1-2; a possible D gene is TRBD1 (6 bases). This CDR3 contains 17 residues. The ends were cut back, 2 bases at V and 3 bases at J, with 19 bases in the middle. Germline loops: CDR1 LNHDA, CDR2 SQIVND (reference sequence). DNA for the CDR3: TGTGCCAGTAGTATACGGTCAATCGGCAGGGGAGACTATGGCTACACCTTC. Translating it yields CASSIRSIGRGDYGYTF.

This rearrangement joins TRBV5-6 to TRBJ2-4, with TRBD2 identical over 7 bases. From germline, CDR1 is SGHDT and CDR2 YYEEEE. This CDR3 is built from 14 residues. The ends lost 2 bases at V and 4 bases at J; junction bases unmatched: 3. This chain's CDR3 is CASSLISGKNIQYF. The CDR3 region has the DNA TGTGCCAGCAGCTTAATTAGCGGGAAAAACATTCAGTACTTC.

This clone has a handful of counts. The J gene is TRBJ1-4, the V gene TRBV4-1; tentative D call: TRBD1 (5 bases). V lost 0 bases to trimming and J lost 5 bases, with 10 bases between them. Germline V gives CDR1 MGHRA, CDR2 YSYEKL. This CDR3 region has 15 residues. This CDR3 is CASSQDDRINEKLFF. As DNA, the CDR3 is TGCGCCAGCAGCCAAGACGACAGAATAAATGAAAAACTGTTTTTT.

The J gene is TRBJ1-6, the V gene TRBV28, with no clear D. This CDR3 is built from 14 residues. From germline, CDR1 is MDHEN and CDR2 SYDVKM. The V end lost 3 bases, the J end lost 10 bases, and 13 bases lay between the germline ends. The DNA for the CDR3 is TGTGCCAGCAGTTTTGTGCGACTTGTCTCACCCCTCCACTTT. It yields the protein CASSFVRLVSPLHF. The full variable domain, with the rest looked up from reference TRBV28 and TRBJ1-6, is DVKVTQSSRYLVKRTGEKVFLECVQDMDHENMFWYRQDPGLGLRLIYFSYDVKMKEKGDIPEGYSVSREKKERFSLILESASTNQTSMYLCASSFVRLVSPLHFGNGTRLTVT.

The CDR3 nucleotides read TGTGCCAGCAGCCAAGATATTACAGGGCTTCATGGCTACACCTTC. It is translated as CASSQDITGLHGYTF. This chain uses TRBV4-2 with TRBJ1-2, with TRBD1 as a possible D gene (6 bases). With 0 bases removed from V and 6 bases from J, the gap between germline ends came to 14 bases. This CDR3 is 15 amino acids long. In germline, CDR1 is LGHNA, CDR2 YNFKEQ.

The rearrangement joins TRBV4-3 to TRBJ1-1; D call uncertain. Trimming pared 0 bases from V and 6 bases from J, leaving 11 bases between. The CDR3 runs 14 residues. Germline V gene sequence: CDR1 LGHNA, CDR2 YSLEER. Here the CDR3 reads CASSQDRRVAEAFF. In DNA form, the CDR3 reads TGCGCCAGCAGCCAAGATAGGAGGGTTGCTGAAGCTTTCTTT.

V usage is TRBV7-8 and J usage is TRBJ2-2; 8 bases are a match to TRBD2. Germline V lookup: CDR1 SGHVS, CDR2 FQNEAQ. J lost 7 bases, V lost 5 bases, and 15 bases had no gene match. The CDR3 has 17 residues. CDR3 in DNA: TGTGCCAGCAGCCGCCTAGCCAGCGGGAGTACTAACGGGGAGCTGTTTTTT. It codes for CASSRLASGSTNGELFF.

The V and J genes are TRBV6-2 or TRBV6-3 and TRBJ1-2, with no clear D. Germline values: CDR1 MNHEY, CDR2 SVGEGT. This CDR3 has 14 residues. Trimming pared 0 bases from V and 6 bases from J, leaving 11 bases between. The CDR3 nucleotides read TGTGCCAGCAGTTACTCCGTCCAGAGTAATGGCTACACCTTC. Protein product: CASSYSVQSNGYTF.

The V and J genes are TRBV6-5 and TRBJ2-7; D might be TRBD2 (7 bases). V lost 2 bases and J 5 bases, leaving 10 bases between the germline ends. CDR3 length: 13 amino acids. Germline CDR1 reads MNHEY; CDR2 reads SVGAGI. The CDR3: CASSYGGANEQYF. CDR3 in DNA: TGTGCCAGCAGTTACGGGGGGGCAAACGAGCAGTACTTC.

This clone has a single count. The rearrangement links TRBV19 to TRBJ2-1; 8 nucleotides line up with TRBD1. This CDR3 contains 16 residues. CDR1 is LNHDA and CDR2 is SQIVND in the germline V gene (reference sequence). V shed 9 bases and J 5 bases; nucleotides not matched to a gene: 15. The CDR3: CASGGIDRGRDNEQFF. In DNA, the CDR3 is TGTGCCAGCGGTGGGATCGACAGGGGTAGAGACAATGAGCAGTTCTTC.

This chain joins TRBV19 and TRBJ1-1; D call uncertain. The CDR3 consists of 13 residues. The ends were cut back, 7 bases at V and 6 bases at J, with 15 bases in the middle. The V gene's germline CDR1 is LNHDA and CDR2 SQIVND (reference sequence). CDR3 bases: TGTGCCAGTACCACTCCTAACTGGGCTGAAGCTTTCTTT. It encodes CASTTPNWAEAFF.

This clone showed up just a few times. The J gene is TRBJ2-7, the V gene TRBV20-1; D assignment may be TRBD1 or TRBD2 (5 bases each). Germline CDR1 reads DFQATT; CDR2 reads SNEGSKA (reference sequence). V was shortened by 3 bases and J by 5 bases, with 20 bases between the two germline ends. The CDR3 loop spans 15 amino acids. The CDR3 here is CSASFTGASIHEQYF. The CDR3 nucleotides are TGCAGTGCTAGTTTTACCGGGGCCTCGATCCACGAGCAGTACTTC.

The chain recombines TRBV9 with TRBJ2-7; D uncertain. Trimming took off 1 base at V and 0 bases at J, with 8 bases between the two ends. Germline assignment: CDR1 SGDLS and CDR2 YYNGEE. There are 14 residues in the CDR3. The CDR3 loop is CASSVHSNSYEQYF. CDR3 nucleotide sequence: TGTGCCAGCAGCGTACATAGCAACTCCTACGAGCAGTACTTC.

The chain has TRBV7-3 and TRBJ2-2, with D tentatively TRBD1 (5 bases). The CDR3 length is 14 residues. V lost 4 bases to trimming and J lost 5 bases, with 11 bases between them. Germline CDR1 is SGHTA and CDR2 is FQGTGA. CDR3 nucleotide sequence: TGTGCCAGCAGCTCAGCGACAGAAACCGGGGAGCTGTTTTTT. Translation gives CASSSATETGELFF.

The chain combines TRBV7-9 with TRBJ1-2; TRBD1 matches at 7 bases. The CDR3 has 17 residues. Germline values: CDR1 SEHNR, CDR2 FQNEAQ (reference sequence). V lost 3 bases to trimming and J lost 2 bases; unmatched junction nucleotides: 12. In nucleotides, the CDR3 is TGTGCCAGCAGCTTTCCGGGACAGAAGGAGCCCAACTATGGCTACACCTTC. Encoded protein: CASSFPGQKEPNYGYTF.

This clone ranks as medium-sized (0.01 to 0.1%). The chain recombines TRBV28 with TRBJ1-5; 7 nucleotides match TRBD1. Germline loops: CDR1 MDHEN, CDR2 SYDVKM. The junction had 14 bases not matched to a gene; V was cut back by 6 bases and J by 0 bases. The CDR3 runs to 18 residues. This chain's CDR3 is CASSPLGGTVNSNQPQHF. DNA for the CDR3: TGTGCCAGCAGCCCCCTCGGGGGGACAGTCAATAGCAATCAGCCCCAGCATTTT.

The chain joins TRBV19 to TRBJ2-7; tentative D call: TRBD2 (5 bases). With 5 bases removed from V and 3 bases from J, the gap between germline ends came to 14 bases. The V gene's germline CDR1 is LNHDA and CDR2 SQIVND (reference sequence). This CDR3 contains 14 residues. This chain's CDR3 is CASSSRERYYEQYF. In DNA form, the CDR3 reads TGTGCCAGTAGTTCGAGGGAGCGATACTACGAGCAGTACTTC.

The genes are TRBV6-5 and TRBJ1-2, with D hard to call. V lost 8 bases and J 5 bases, leaving 12 bases between the germline ends. The CDR3 totals 12 residues. Germline V gives CDR1 MNHEY, CDR2 SVGAGI. The CDR3 DNA reads TGTGCCAGCTCTAGGGCACTATATGGCTACACCTTC. Translation gives CASSRALYGYTF.

This chain joins TRBV3-1 (or the pseudogene TRBV3-2) and TRBJ1-3; tentative D call: TRBD1 (5 bases). Germline values: CDR1 LGHDT, CDR2 YNNKEL (reference sequence). Trimming cost V 1 base and J 6 bases, with 16 bases left between them. This CDR3 has 16 residues. CDR3 in amino acids: CASSQATGMGPNTIYF. Here the CDR3 DNA reads TGTGCCAGCAGCCAAGCAACCGGGATGGGGCCAAACACCATATATTTT.